The 27 T cell receptor beta chains given below trace back to one sample, sequenced in a study of identical twins. In TCRdb, the 5' RACE reads were re-called with MiXCR into one record per CDR3 protein. Found here are 250,000 or so distinct CDR3 sequences, 12% of them singletons; the top ten hold approximately 4%. These data also formed part of another study, on yellow fever vaccine responses in identical twins.

Specimen: memory (CD45RO+) T cells sorted from blood. These receptor sequences come from a woman aged 18-29 years in good health.

This clonotype was seen a handful of times. The chain has TRBV7-9 and TRBJ2-1, with D uncertain. The CDR3 loop spans 13 amino acids. Trimming removed 2 bases at V and 8 bases at J, with 10 bases between. The germline V gene has CDR1 SEHNR and CDR2 FQNEAQ (reference sequence). Here the CDR3 DNA reads TGTGCCAGCAGCTTAATAGGCGACGATGAGCAGTTCTTC. Translating gives CASSLIGDDEQFF.

The chain employs TRBV5-6 and TRBJ2-1, with TRBD1 as a possible D gene (6 bases). The CDR3 is made up of 15 amino acids. V gave up 4 bases and J gave up 5 bases, with 16 bases separating them. The germline CDR1 and CDR2 sequences are SGHDT and YYEEEE. In DNA, the CDR3 is TGTGCCAGCAGCGGCGACAGGAGTTGGGACAATGAGCAGTTCTTC. This sequence encodes CASSGDRSWDNEQFF. Using reference TRBV5-6 and TRBJ2-1 for the parts outside the CDR3, the full variable domain is DAGVTQSPTHLIKTRGQQVTLRCSPKSGHDTVSWYQQALGQGPQFIFQYYEEEERQRGNFPDRFSGHQFPNYSSELNVNALLLGDSALYLCASSGDRSWDNEQFFGPGTRLTVL.

This clonotype appeared many times. V usage is TRBV6-1 and J usage is TRBJ2-7, with D possibly matching TRBD2 (5 bases). V was clipped by 8 bases and J by 0 bases, with 17 bases between them. This CDR3 region has 15 residues. The germline V gene encodes CDR1 MNHNS and CDR2 SASEGT. In nucleotides, the CDR3 is TGTGCCAGCGCCCCTGTTCAAGGACTCTCCTACGAGCAGTACTTC. It yields the protein CASAPVQGLSYEQYF.

This clonotype was observed a few times. The chain is built from TRBV5-1 and TRBJ1-2; D may be TRBD1 (5 bases). Per the germline V gene, CDR1 is SGHRS and CDR2 is YFSETQ. This CDR3 comprises 12 residues. Trimming left V 2 bases short and J 10 bases short, with 12 bases between. The CDR3 protein is CASSFYRSDYTF. Here the CDR3 DNA reads TGCGCCAGCAGCTTTTACAGGTCCGACTACACCTTC. Full variable domain (outside the CDR3, taken from reference TRBV5-1 and TRBJ1-2): KAGVTQTPRYLIKTRGQQVTLSCSPISGHRSVSWYQQTPGQGLQFLFEYFSETQRNKGNFPGRFSGRQFSNSRSEMNVSTLELGDSALYLCASSFYRSDYTFGSGTRLTVV.

This clonotype turned up a few times. The chain combines TRBV20-1 with TRBJ2-1; D perhaps matches TRBD2 (6 bases). Trimming removed 0 bases from V and 3 bases from J, with 9 bases in between. Germline V lookup: CDR1 DFQATT, CDR2 SNEGSKA (reference sequence). CDR3 length: 14 amino acids. CDR3 amino acids: CSAREGGDYNEQFF. The CDR3 bases are TGCAGTGCTAGAGAGGGCGGGGACTACAATGAGCAGTTCTTC.

This clonotype was seen more than once but under ten times. V is TRBV29-1 and J is TRBJ1-6; D is undetermined. Between the trimmed V and J ends, which lost 6 bases and 7 bases, there was a span of 13 bases. From germline, CDR1 is SQVTM and CDR2 ANQGSEA. The CDR3 has 13 amino acids. CDR3 coding DNA: TGCAGCGTGCGGGATTTGTGGAATTCACCCCTCCACTTT. Encoded protein: CSVRDLWNSPLHF.

This clonotype was seen many times. The genes are TRBV7-2 and TRBJ2-2; 11 nucleotides agree with TRBD2. V dropped 1 base and J dropped 6; count of bases not matched to a gene: 7. The CDR3 is made up of 17 amino acids. Germline-derived CDR1 and CDR2 are SGHTA and FQGNSA. DNA of the CDR3: TGTGCCAGCAGCTTAGTGCAACTAGCGGGGGAACCCGGGGAGCTGTTTTTT. It is translated as CASSLVQLAGEPGELFF.

The rearrangement joins TRBV18 to TRBJ2-2; TRBD2 aligns across 8 bases. The trim removed 2 bases at V and 0 bases at J, leaving 2 bases unmatched. CDR3 length: 16 residues. The germline gives CDR1 KGHSH, CDR2 LQKENI. CDR3 sequence (DNA): TGTGCCAGCTCACCAGCAGCGGGGGCGAACACCGGGGAGCTGTTTTTT. It specifies CASSPAAGANTGELFF.

This clonotype has a handful of counts. V is TRBV2 and J is TRBJ2-7; perhaps TRBD2 as D (7 bases). From germline, CDR1 is SNHLY and CDR2 FYNNEI. CDR3 size: 15 residues. The V gene lost 4 bases and the J gene lost 4 bases, with 17 bases spanning the gap. CDR3 DNA sequence: TGTGCCAGCAGTGTCGGTGGGGGGGCTAAATACGAGCAGTACTTC. Translated, it gives CASSVGGGAKYEQYF.

This clonotype was detected a few times. The chain is built from TRBV10-3 and TRBJ1-3; maybe TRBD1 (6 bases). The CDR3 sequence is 17 residues long. The ends were cut back, 0 bases at V and 0 bases at J, with 12 bases in the middle. The germline gives CDR1 ENHRY, CDR2 SYGVKD. The CDR3 coding sequence is TGTGCCATCAGTGAGTCGCGACAGGAGTTCTCTGGAAACACCATATATTTT. Translation: CAISESRQEFSGNTIYF.

In its sample, this clonotype was seen a few times. This sequence joins TRBV4-3 and TRBJ2-3; no clear D gene. The V end lost 0 bases, the J end lost 3 bases, and 10 bases lay between the germline ends. The germline V gene has CDR1 LGHNA and CDR2 YSLEER. The CDR3 totals 15 residues. The CDR3 spells CASSQDALGTDTQYF. The CDR3 DNA sequence: TGCGCCAGCAGCCAAGACGCGCTGGGGACAGATACGCAGTATTTT.

This clonotype was observed at least ten times. This chain links TRBV11-1 with TRBJ2-4; TRBD1 is a possible D gene (6 bases). Germline CDR1 SGHAT, CDR2 FQDESV (reference sequence). V was cut by 3 bases and J by 0 bases, with 18 bases left in between. The CDR3 spans 18 residues. The CDR3 DNA sequence: TGTGCCAGCAGCTTGAGCAGGGGCTTGGTCCTAGCCAAAAACATTCAGTACTTC. Its protein is CASSLSRGLVLAKNIQYF.

This clonotype turned up a few times. V is TRBV6-1 and J is TRBJ2-7; 7 positions match TRBD1. Germline-derived CDR1 and CDR2 are MNHNS and SASEGT. With V trimmed by 2 bases and J by 4 bases, 8 bases remained unmatched. There are 15 residues in the CDR3. CDR3 sequence (DNA): TGTGCCAGCAGTGAAATAGGGGGACAGACATACGAGCAGTACTTC. It encodes CASSEIGGQTYEQYF.

This clonotype was recorded a few times. The J gene is TRBJ2-4, the V gene TRBV12-3 or TRBV12-4, with 12 nucleotides matching TRBD1. This CDR3 comprises 16 residues. With 1 base clipped from V and 11 bases from J, the junction kept 9 bases outside the gene matches. The DNA for the CDR3 is TGTGCCAGCAGTTTAGACCGGGACAGGGGGCGATTCTTTCAGTACTTC. Residues: CASSLDRDRGRFFQYF.

The sample holds a few counts of this clonotype. The J gene is TRBJ2-1, the V gene TRBV7-3; 10 bases align to TRBD1. V was pared by 5 bases and J by 5 bases, with 12 bases of the junction left unmatched. Germline V gene data show CDR1 as SGHTA and CDR2 as FQGTGA. The CDR3 has 17 residues. The CDR3 bases are TGTGCCAGCAGCCTCGAAACCGGGACAGGGGCGAACAATGAGCAGTTCTTC. Encoded protein: CASSLETGTGANNEQFF.

The J gene is TRBJ1-1, the V gene TRBV5-6; no firm D call. The CDR3 consists of 14 residues. Trimming pared 4 bases from V and 3 bases from J, leaving 13 bases between. Per germline, CDR1 SGHDT and CDR2 YYEEEE. In nucleotides, the CDR3 is TGTGCCAGCAGCCCGCTCTCCGCGGACACTGAAGCTTTCTTT. Its translation is CASSPLSADTEAFF. Using reference TRBV5-6 and TRBJ1-1 for the parts outside the CDR3, the full variable domain is DAGVTQSPTHLIKTRGQQVTLRCSPKSGHDTVSWYQQALGQGPQFIFQYYEEEERQRGNFPDRFSGHQFPNYSSELNVNALLLGDSALYLCASSPLSADTEAFFGQGTRLTVV.

V is TRBV28 and J is TRBJ1-4; tentatively, D is TRBD1 (5 bases). Germline loops: CDR1 MDHEN, CDR2 SYDVKM. Trimming shortened V by 4 bases and J by 14 bases, and 23 bases separated the two germline ends. This CDR3 comprises 15 residues. CDR3 sequence (DNA): TGTGCCAGCAGTTCCCCCCGGGACCCCGAAGTCATGCTGTTTTTT. Residues: CASSSPRDPEVMLFF.

This clonotype was counted ten times or more. The CDR3 here is CATSERRGAHSYEQYF. Here the CDR3 DNA reads TGTGCCACCAGTGAGCGACGGGGGGCTCACTCCTACGAGCAGTACTTC. The chain carries TRBV24-1 and TRBJ2-7; D might be TRBD2 (7 bases). The length of the CDR3 is 16 residues. Germline values: CDR1 KGHDR, CDR2 SFDVKD. V lost 4 bases and J lost 0, with 15 bases in between.

This clonotype has a handful of counts. The rearrangement uses TRBV4-3 and TRBJ2-5; D call uncertain. Trimming removed 0 bases at V and 4 bases at J, with 9 bases between. This CDR3 has 14 amino acids. In germline, CDR1 is LGHNA, CDR2 YSLEER. CDR3 sequence: CASSQDYLVETQYF. Written as DNA, the CDR3 is TGCGCCAGCAGCCAAGATTACCTAGTAGAGACCCAGTACTTC.

This clonotype was recorded many times. The chain is built from TRBV18 and TRBJ2-7; the D gene could be TRBD1 or TRBD2 (5 bases each). CDR1 is KGHSH, CDR2 LQKENI, per germline. The CDR3 contains 16 residues. V was clipped by 3 bases and J by 1 base, with 16 bases between them. The CDR3: CASSPLAGTQSYEQYF. The CDR3 nucleotides read TGTGCCAGCTCACCTTTGGCCGGGACCCAGTCCTACGAGCAGTACTTC. The entire variable domain, with the rest obtained from reference TRBV18 and TRBJ2-7, is as follows: NAGVMQNPRHLVRRRGQEARLRCSPMKGHSHVYWYRQLPEEGLKFMVYLQKENIIDESGMPKERFSAEFPKEGPSILRIQQVVRGDSAAYFCASSPLAGTQSYEQYFGPGTRLTVT.

This clonotype was found a few times. V usage is TRBV4-2 and J usage is TRBJ1-6; D not resolved. The CDR3 covers 14 residues. CDR1 and CDR2 (germline): LGHNA, YNFKEQ. Trimming removed 1 base from V and 8 bases from J, with 9 bases in between. CDR3 bases: TGTGCCAGCAGCCAAGTTGCTTCCGATTCACCCCTCCACTTT. Translated, it gives CASSQVASDSPLHF.

The chain carries TRBV5-1 and TRBJ2-7, with D perhaps matching TRBD1 (5 bases). Germline values: CDR1 SGHRS, CDR2 YFSETQ. The CDR3 is 14 amino acids. Trimming took off 0 bases at V and 6 bases at J, with 13 bases between the two ends. The CDR3 bases are TGCGCCAGCAGCTTGGATGGGGTGGGGCTCGAGCAGTACTTC. Amino acids: CASSLDGVGLEQYF.

This clonotype was recorded at least ten times. The J gene is TRBJ1-5, the V gene TRBV2; 7 bases align to TRBD1. CDR1 and CDR2 (germline): SNHLY, FYNNEI. The junction had 2 bases not matched to a gene; V was cut back by 7 bases and J by 2 bases. The length of the CDR3 is 13 residues. This chain's CDR3 is CASTTGGNQPQHF. CDR3 DNA: TGTGCCAGCACTACAGGGGGCAATCAGCCCCAGCATTTT.

This chain links TRBV6-5 with TRBJ2-3, with D tentatively TRBD1 (6 bases). Trimming removed 4 bases from V and 1 base from J, with 12 bases in between. Per germline, CDR1 MNHEY and CDR2 SVGAGI. The CDR3 runs to 15 residues. CDR3 nucleotides: TGTGCCAGCAGTTCTCGGGACATTGGCACAGATACGCAGTATTTT. It is translated as CASSSRDIGTDTQYF.

This rearrangement joins TRBV27 to TRBJ2-1; D might be TRBD1 or TRBD2, each matching 6 bases. Germline V CDR1 and CDR2: MNHEY, SMNVEV (reference sequence). Trimming removed 4 bases at V and 8 bases at J, with 12 bases between. This CDR3 is 13 amino acids long. The CDR3 sequence: CASSWRRGDEQFF. The CDR3 nucleotides are TGTGCCAGCAGTTGGCGAAGGGGGGATGAGCAGTTCTTC.

This clonotype was observed many times. This rearrangement joins TRBV25-1 to TRBJ2-2; 7 bases agree with TRBD1. Germline CDR1 MGHDK, CDR2 SYGVNS. V was clipped by 2 bases and J by 3 bases; unmatched bases: 0. The CDR3 sequence is 14 residues long. The CDR3 nucleotides read TGTGCCAGCAGTGAAGGACAGGACACCGGGGAGCTGTTTTTT. It translates to CASSEGQDTGELFF.

The V call is TRBV4-2, the J call TRBJ2-3; the match to TRBD1 covers 11 bases. CDR3 length: 19 amino acids. Per the germline V gene, CDR1 is LGHNA and CDR2 is YNFKEQ. J was trimmed by 4 bases and V by 5 bases; bases with no gene match: 17. This chain's CDR3 is CASSGTGTGGVWFADTQYF. In DNA, the CDR3 is TGTGCCAGCAGCGGCACCGGGACAGGGGGTGTCTGGTTTGCAGATACGCAGTATTTT.